The 29 T cell receptor beta chains below all came from one sample that was sequenced in a study of cytomegalovirus exposure and HLA in healthy donors. PCR involved 60 Vbeta and 13 Jbeta primers. Generated by immunoSEQ multiplex PCR, the TCRdb table keeps only in-frame clones and is missing some. Of 150,000 to 200,000 clones in the sample, 77% were seen once. Sequencing was done on a sample of PBMCs. All receptors come from a woman in her 30s in good health and CMV-seronegative.

The CDR3 DNA sequence: TGCGCCAGCAGCCAAGGACAGGGGGCAACCAATCAGCCCCAGCATTTT. It codes for CASSQGQGATNQPQHF. The chain carries TRBV4-1 and TRBJ1-5; 10 positions agree with TRBD1. The CDR3 is 16 residues long. Per germline, CDR1 MGHRA and CDR2 YSYEKL. Trimming took 1 base from V and 3 from J; bases not matched to a gene: 3.

The chain uses TRBV7-9 and TRBJ2-7; maybe TRBD1 (6 bases). The germline gives CDR1 SEHNR, CDR2 FQNEAQ (reference sequence). V lost 1 base and J 6 bases, leaving 7 bases between the germline ends. The CDR3 is 12 amino acids. The CDR3 DNA is TGTGCCAGCAGCTTAGACAGGGCCGAGCAGTACTTC. It yields the protein CASSLDRAEQYF.

This sequence joins TRBV27 and TRBJ2-2, with D perhaps TRBD2 (5 bases). The CDR3 covers 16 residues. CDR1 is MNHEY and CDR2 is SMNVEV in the germline V gene (reference sequence). V lost 2 bases and J lost 3, with 13 bases in between. DNA for the CDR3: TGTGCCAGCAGTTTAGGGGTGGGAGCGGACACCGGGGAGCTGTTTTTT. It is translated as CASSLGVGADTGELFF.

The chain links TRBV7-8 to TRBJ1-1, with D unresolved. The CDR3 length is 11 residues. V was trimmed by 4 bases and J by 5 bases, leaving 5 bases between them. The germline CDR1 and CDR2 sequences are SGHVS and FQNEAQ. CDR3 sequence reads: CASSSGTEAFF. The CDR3 region has the DNA TGTGCCAGCAGCTCCGGGACTGAAGCTTTCTTT.

The chain couples TRBV6-6 to TRBJ1-3; TRBD1 matches at 7 bases. Trimming at V came to 6 bases and at J to 4 bases, leaving 6 bases not matched to a gene. This CDR3 is 14 amino acids long. Germline CDR1 reads MNHNY; CDR2 reads SVGAGI (reference sequence). The CDR3 nucleotides are TGTGCCAGCAGCACGGGACAGTCAGGAAACACCATATATTTT. As protein: CASSTGQSGNTIYF.

This clone was detected a few times. V gene TRBV9 combines with J gene TRBJ2-7; 8 bases fit TRBD1. Germline CDR1 reads SGDLS; CDR2 reads YYNGEE. V was clipped by 3 bases and J by 3 bases; unmatched bases: 5. The CDR3 runs to 14 residues. Written as DNA, the CDR3 is TGTGCCAGCAGCGCCGGGACAGGATACTACGAGCAGTACTTC. This gives the protein CASSAGTGYYEQYF.

The rearrangement joins TRBV9 to TRBJ2-1; D is unresolved. Trimming removed 0 bases at V and 8 bases at J, with 9 bases between. The CDR3 is made up of 13 amino acids. CDR1 SGDLS and CDR2 YYNGEE come from the germline V gene. The CDR3 region is CASSVDSSYEQFF. The CDR3 DNA reads TGTGCCAGCAGCGTAGATAGTAGCTATGAGCAGTTCTTC.

This clone was counted a single time. The chain is built from TRBV30 and TRBJ1-1, with unresolved D. Germline loops: CDR1 GTSNPN, CDR2 SVGIG (reference sequence). V shed 3 bases and J shed 0 bases, with 17 bases lying between them. This CDR3 region has 16 residues. CDR3 protein: CAWRHSESTMNTEAFF. The DNA of the CDR3 is TGTGCCTGGAGGCACTCGGAGAGTACCATGAACACTGAAGCTTTCTTT.

The rearrangement uses TRBV18 and TRBJ1-6; perhaps TRBD1 as D (6 bases). V lost 8 bases to trimming and J lost 5 bases, with 16 bases between them. The CDR3 is 15 residues long. The V gene's germline CDR1 is KGHSH and CDR2 LQKENI. The CDR3 nucleotides read TGTGCCAGCGCCCAGGCGGGGGCGGATAATTCACCCCTCCACTTT. Translation: CASAQAGADNSPLHF. Full variable domain (remainder filled in from reference TRBV18 and TRBJ1-6): NAGVMQNPRHLVRRRGQEARLRCSPMKGHSHVYWYRQLPEEGLKFMVYLQKENIIDESGMPKERFSAEFPKEGPSILRIQQVVRGDSAAYFCASAQAGADNSPLHFGNGTRLTVT.

This chain links TRBV29-1 with TRBJ2-7; D not resolved. CDR1 and CDR2 from the germline V gene are SQVTM and ANQGSEA. The CDR3 runs 13 residues. Trimming removed 6 bases at V and 6 bases at J, with 18 bases between. CDR3 sequence (DNA): TGCAGCGTGACCCCCGCCACCCGCGGCGAGCAGTACTTC. Translation gives CSVTPATRGEQYF.

The chain has TRBV9 and TRBJ2-3, with 7 positions matching TRBD1. The CDR3 sequence is 14 residues long. The germline V gene has CDR1 SGDLS and CDR2 YYNGEE. V gave up 3 bases and J gave up 2 bases; unmatched junction bases: 3. CDR3: CASSAQGYTDTQYF. The CDR3 bases are TGTGCCAGCAGCGCACAGGGGTACACAGATACGCAGTATTTT.

This rearrangement joins TRBV30 to TRBJ2-7, with a tentative D call TRBD2 (5 bases). CDR1 is GTSNPN and CDR2 is SVGIG in the germline V gene (reference sequence). This CDR3 comprises 13 residues. Trimming cost V 0 bases and J 7 bases, with 13 bases left between them. DNA of the CDR3: TGTGCCTGGAGTGTACGTCTAGCTGGAGAGCAGTACTTC. Protein product: CAWSVRLAGEQYF.

This clone came up a few times. One junction end disagrees with the germline gene, perhaps due to a read error. V and J are TRBV7-9 and TRBJ1-1; D is uncertain. Germline-derived CDR1 and CDR2 are SEHNR and FQNEAQ (reference sequence). CDR3 length: 14 residues. The CDR3 sequence: CSSSFPTGNTEAFF. The CDR3 DNA sequence: TGTTCCAGCAGCTTTCCGACGGGGAACACTGAAGCTTTCTTT. The variable domain in full, with the rest retrieved from reference TRBV7-9 and TRBJ1-1, is DTGVSQNPRHKITKRGQNVTFRCDPISEHNRLYWYRQTLGQGPEFLTYFQNEAQLEKSRLLSDRFSAERPKGSFSTLEIQRTEQGDSAMYLCSSSFPTGNTEAFFGQGTRLTVV.

The V gene is TRBV27, the J gene TRBJ1-1; D is uncertain. Germline-derived CDR1 and CDR2 are MNHEY and SMNVEV (reference sequence). This CDR3 spans 13 amino acids. Trimming took 8 bases from V and 1 from J, leaving 11 bases between them. This chain's CDR3 is CASRRERNTEAFF. The CDR3 nucleotides read TGTGCCAGCCGCCGGGAGAGGAACACTGAAGCTTTCTTT.

As concerns this clone: The sample has other DNA sequences that encode this CDR3 too. The chain is built from TRBV28 and TRBJ2-7; no clear D gene. Trimming stripped 6 bases from V and 0 bases from J, with 6 bases between. The CDR3 covers 12 residues. Germline V gives CDR1 MDHEN, CDR2 SYDVKM. The CDR3 bases are TGTGCCAGCAGCTTCAGCTCCTACGAGCAGTACTTC. Its protein is CASSFSSYEQYF.

The V and J genes are TRBV11-2 and TRBJ2-2; the D is unclear. Trimming took off 1 base at V and 6 bases at J, with 6 bases between the two ends. CDR1 and CDR2 from the germline V gene are SGHAT and FQNNGV. This CDR3 has 13 amino acids. Written as DNA, the CDR3 is TGTGCCAGCAGCTTAGTGCTAGCCGGGGAGCTGTTTTTT. Encoded protein: CASSLVLAGELFF.

The J gene is TRBJ1-1, the V gene TRBV7-8; D may be TRBD1 (5 bases). CDR3 length: 17 residues. From germline, CDR1 is SGHVS and CDR2 FQNEAQ. V was pared by 3 bases and J by 3 bases, with 20 bases between. CDR3 bases: TGTGCCAGCAGCTTCCCGGCCGGGGACGGGAGGGACACTGAAGCTTTCTTT. As protein: CASSFPAGDGRDTEAFF.

The V call is TRBV9, the J call TRBJ2-1, with 10 bases identical to TRBD2. This CDR3 has 17 amino acids. The V gene end was trimmed by 0 bases and the J gene end by 4 bases; junction bases not matched to a gene: 7. Germline CDR1 is SGDLS and CDR2 is YYNGEE. The chain's CDR3 is CASSVGLAGLNYNEQFF. The CDR3 region has the DNA TGTGCCAGCAGCGTAGGACTAGCGGGCTTAAATTACAATGAGCAGTTCTTC.

The chain combines TRBV4-2 with TRBJ1-1; possibly TRBD1 for D (5 bases). V lost 0 bases to trimming and J lost 6 bases, with 11 bases between them. CDR3 length: 14 amino acids. CDR1 is LGHNA and CDR2 is YNFKEQ in the germline V gene. For the CDR3, the DNA is TGTGCCAGCAGCCAAGAGAGGCAGGGCGCTGAAGCTTTCTTT. Translated: CASSQERQGAEAFF.

The rearrangement joins TRBV4-2 to TRBJ2-5, with D unclear. Trimming cost V 1 base and J 0 bases, with 6 bases left between them. CDR3 length: 14 residues. Germline values: CDR1 LGHNA, CDR2 YNFKEQ. As DNA, the CDR3 is TGTGCCAGCAGCCAAGGTTATGACCAAGAGACCCAGTACTTC. Protein product: CASSQGYDQETQYF.

This sequence joins TRBV9 and TRBJ1-2, with 9 bases aligning to TRBD1. Looked up from germline, CDR1 is SGDLS and CDR2 is YYNGEE. V lost 4 bases, J lost 8 bases, and 12 bases stayed unmatched. This CDR3 spans 15 amino acids. In DNA form, the CDR3 reads TGTGCCAGCAGCCTCGGACAGGGGTCCCCTACGGGCTACACCTTC. It specifies CASSLGQGSPTGYTF. Drawing the rest from reference TRBV9 and TRBJ1-2, the complete variable domain is DSGVTQTPKHLITATGQRVTLRCSPRSGDLSVYWYQQSLDQGLQFLIQYYNGEERAKGNILERFSAQQFPDLHSELNLSSLELGDSALYFCASSLGQGSPTGYTFGSGTRLTVV.

This CDR3 is CASLTGGRRDEQFF. The CDR3 bases are TGCGCCAGTCTAACAGGGGGTAGGCGAGATGAGCAGTTCTTC. The chain employs TRBV23-1 and TRBJ2-1; 8 bases align to TRBD1. TRBV23-1 is classed as an ORF, of uncertain function. CDR3 length: 14 amino acids. V shed 9 bases, J shed 8 bases, and the junction held 12 bases outside the gene matches.

The V call is TRBV6-1, the J call TRBJ1-2; D is unclear. Trimming took off 2 bases at V and 9 bases at J, with 7 bases between the two ends. CDR1 is MNHNS and CDR2 is SASEGT in the germline V gene. This CDR3 is built from 11 residues. CDR3 DNA sequence: TGTGCCAGCAGTGAAATCAGGCGCTACACCTTC. Protein product: CASSEIRRYTF.

The J gene is TRBJ2-5, the V gene TRBV7-2; 7 positions agree with TRBD2. This CDR3 has 15 amino acids. V shed 2 bases and J 4 bases; nucleotides not matched to a gene: 7. In germline, CDR1 is SGHTA, CDR2 FQGNSA. Here the CDR3 reads CASSLLRELGETQYF. CDR3 nucleotide sequence: TGTGCCAGCAGCTTACTGCGGGAGTTGGGAGAGACCCAGTACTTC.

This chain uses TRBV7-9 with TRBJ1-5, with TRBD1 identical over 7 bases. CDR3 length: 14 residues. Germline values: CDR1 SEHNR, CDR2 FQNEAQ (reference sequence). The trim removed 5 bases at V and 5 bases at J, leaving 6 bases unmatched. The CDR3: CASSPQGRHQPQHF. The CDR3 nucleotides read TGTGCCAGCAGCCCACAGGGGCGCCATCAGCCCCAGCATTTT.

V is TRBV5-4 and J is TRBJ2-1; 9 bases match TRBD2. This CDR3 region has 14 residues. Looked up from germline, CDR1 is SGHNT and CDR2 is YYREEE (reference sequence). After removal of 6 bases from V and 2 bases from J, the junction contained 3 bases not matched to a gene. This CDR3 is CASMRTSAYNEQFF. CDR3 DNA: TGTGCCAGCATGAGGACTAGCGCCTACAATGAGCAGTTCTTC.

The gene calls are TRBV7-2 and TRBJ2-2, with 13 bases that match TRBD2. V shed 4 bases and J 1 base; nucleotides not matched to a gene: 0. Germline V gene sequence: CDR1 SGHTA, CDR2 FQGNSA. This CDR3 has 16 residues. CDR3 region: CASSWTSGGNTGELFF. The CDR3 DNA reads TGTGCCAGCAGCTGGACTAGCGGGGGGAACACCGGGGAGCTGTTTTTT.

The genes are TRBV7-2 and TRBJ2-1, with 10 nucleotides matching TRBD2. In germline, CDR1 is SGHTA, CDR2 FQGNSA. The length of the CDR3 is 17 residues. Germline trimming cut 0 bases from V and 4 bases from J; bases unmatched to any gene: 6. CDR3 DNA sequence: TGTGCCAGCAGCTTAGCGTGGACTAGCGGAGAATACAATGAGCAGTTCTTC. This encodes CASSLAWTSGEYNEQFF.

This clone was recorded only once. The rearrangement uses TRBV29-1 and TRBJ2-3; a weak D match, TRBD1 (8 bases). The CDR3 runs to 13 residues. Germline V gives CDR1 SQVTM, CDR2 ANQGSEA. Trimming cost V 4 bases and J 6 bases, with 14 bases left between them. As DNA, the CDR3 is TGCAGCGTTGGGTACAGGGGGGGGGATACGCAGTATTTT. This gives the protein CSVGYRGGDTQYF.